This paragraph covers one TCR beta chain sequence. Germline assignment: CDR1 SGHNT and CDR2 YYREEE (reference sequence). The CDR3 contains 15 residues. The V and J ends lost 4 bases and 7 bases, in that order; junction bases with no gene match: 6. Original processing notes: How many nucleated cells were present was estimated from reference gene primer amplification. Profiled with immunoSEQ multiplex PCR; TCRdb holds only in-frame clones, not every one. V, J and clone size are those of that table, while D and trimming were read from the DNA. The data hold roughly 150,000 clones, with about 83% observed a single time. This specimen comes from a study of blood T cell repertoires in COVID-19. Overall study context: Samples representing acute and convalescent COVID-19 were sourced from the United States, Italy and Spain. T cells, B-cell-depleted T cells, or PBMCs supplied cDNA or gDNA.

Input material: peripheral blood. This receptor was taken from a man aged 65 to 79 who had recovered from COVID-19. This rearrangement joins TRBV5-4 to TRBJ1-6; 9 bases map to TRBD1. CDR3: CASSLGTGRNSPLHF. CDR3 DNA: TGTGCCAGCAGCCTGGGGACAGGGAGAAATTCACCCCTCCACTTT.